This T cell receptor beta chain comes out of a study of long-term antiretroviral therapy in people with HIV. This clone has only one observation. Its antigen remains unknown. Overall study findings and caveats: Controls exceeded HIV repertoires in CDR3 length range. ART preceded a rise in diversity that nonetheless stayed lower than in transplant donor controls. ART adherence, viral resistance and therapy changes were not recorded.

Participants living with HIV all received treatment in the United States. Assay version v3.0 of immunoSEQ was used, and it was run at survey level. Sequencing was performed with immunoSEQ multiplex PCR; in TCRdb, only in-frame clones are kept and a portion is missing. The sample lists approximately 17,000 clones, around 89% occurring once. The germline V gene has CDR1 SGHVS and CDR2 FQNEAQ. Losses at the gene ends were 5 bases for V and 8 bases for J; bases not matched to a gene: 9. The CDR3 length is 15 residues. V gene TRBV7-8 combines with J gene TRBJ1-2; the match to TRBD1 covers 12 bases. The sequencing here drew on unsorted PBMCs, taken 0.7 years before starting antiretroviral therapy. The clonotype was recovered from a man aged 45 to 65 with HIV. The CDR3 bases are TGTGCCAGCAGCGATAGGGCCGGGACAGGGGGCGGCTACACCTTC. Translated, it gives CASSDRAGTGGGYTF.